This T cell receptor (beta chain) came from a study of OX40 agonist ivuxolimab in advanced cancers. The wider study: Patients' therapy was ivuxolimab, an antibody that acts as an agonist of OX40 (CD134). Study findings and constraints: CD8+ T cells showed, on average, more clonal expansion than CD4+ cells. The antigen specificity of the peripheral T cells (those that were expanded) was not determined.

Researchers took blood at baseline, on cycle 4 day 1, and on cycle 7 day 1. Details on this clone: As yet, its antigen is unknown.

The repertoire was sequenced with immunoSEQ multiplex PCR; TCRdb's copy has only in-frame clones and lacks some. Of fewer than 75,000 clones in the sample, 85% to 90% were seen once. Sequenced here: CD4+ or CD8+ T cells sorted from blood, sampled in a trial of the OX40 agonist ivuxolimab. The receptor comes from an adult with an advanced solid tumor such as melanoma, head and neck, liver or kidney cancer.

The CDR3 coding sequence is TGTGCCAGCAGCTTAGCGACAGGGGGGGTCGAGGGCTACACCTTC. Translated, it gives CASSLATGGVEGYTF. The J gene is TRBJ1-2, the V gene TRBV7-6; TRBD1 aligns across 9 bases. CDR1 and CDR2 from the germline V gene are SGHVS and FNYEAQ. This CDR3 contains 15 residues. With V trimmed by 0 bases and J by 8 bases, 7 bases remained unmatched.